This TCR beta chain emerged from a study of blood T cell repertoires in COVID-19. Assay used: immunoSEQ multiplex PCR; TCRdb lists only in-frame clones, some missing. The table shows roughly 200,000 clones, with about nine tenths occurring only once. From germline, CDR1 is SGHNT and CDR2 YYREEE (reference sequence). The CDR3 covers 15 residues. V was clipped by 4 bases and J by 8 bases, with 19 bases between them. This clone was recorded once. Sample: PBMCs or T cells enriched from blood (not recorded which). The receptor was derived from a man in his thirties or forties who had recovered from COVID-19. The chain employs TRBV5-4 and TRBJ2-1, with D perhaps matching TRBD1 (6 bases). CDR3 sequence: CASSPPVAGAHEQFF. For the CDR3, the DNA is TGTGCCAGCAGCCCCCCAGTCGCAGGGGCGCATGAGCAGTTCTTC. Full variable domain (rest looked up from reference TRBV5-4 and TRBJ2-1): ETGVTQSPTHLIKTRGQQVTLRCSSQSGHNTVSWYQQALGQGPQFIFQYYREEENGRGNFPPRFSGLQFPNYSSELNVNALELDDSALYLCASSPPVAGAHEQFFGPGTRLTVL.